This T cell receptor beta chain was recorded in a study of T cell responses to AZD1222 COVID-19 vaccine. The repertoire was sequenced with immunoSEQ multiplex PCR; TCRdb's copy has only in-frame clones and lacks some. The sample has more than 85,000 clones; about 91% are singletons. CDR3 length: 15 residues. Trimming left V 1 base short and J 1 base short, with 10 bases between. CDR1 and CDR2 (germline): LGHDT, YNNKEL (reference sequence). This TCR was sampled from an adult in good health. The sample was peripheral blood, taken on day 0 of AZD1222 vaccination. The chain has TRBV3-1 (or the pseudogene TRBV3-2) and TRBJ1-1, with no clear D. In nucleotides, the CDR3 is TGTGCCAGCAGCCAAGGCTACAGAACGAACACTGAAGCTTTCTTT. Protein product: CASSQGYRTNTEAFF.